A selection of T cell receptor beta chains follows, all from one sample in a study of shared clonotypes between healthy human individuals. Using immunoSEQ multiplex PCR, the repertoire was profiled, and TCRdb retains in-frame clones only, with some absent. The table records about 600,000 clones, nearly 98% of them present only once. The source material was naive CD8+ T cells sorted from blood. These receptors were taken from a man under 40 in good health. CDR3s include the opening cysteine and the closing phenylalanine or tryptophan. D genes are given only for firm matches. Clone size appears in some rows only: once, few, many, or a class for an expanded clone.

D gene: NA
clone size: NA
V gene: TRBV7-9
J gene: TRBJ1-1
CDR3 protein: CASSDTLNTEAFF
CDR3 DNA: TGTGCCAGCAGCGACACACTGAACACTGAAGCTTTCTTT

D gene: NA
clone size: NA
V gene: TRBV9
J gene: TRBJ1-3
CDR3 protein: CASTPRDSGNTIYF
CDR3 DNA: TGTGCCAGCACCCCAAGGGACTCTGGAAACACCATATATTTT

D gene: NA
clone size: once
V gene: TRBV9
J gene: TRBJ2-1
CDR3 protein: CASSVPGSYEQFF
CDR3 DNA: TGTGCCAGCAGCGTACCGGGAAGCTATGAGCAGTTCTTC

D gene: NA
clone size: NA
V gene: TRBV5-8
J gene: TRBJ2-7
CDR3 protein: CASSLFNARAYEQYF
CDR3 DNA: TGTGCCAGCAGCTTGTTCAATGCGAGAGCATACGAGCAGTACTTC

D gene: NA
clone size: NA
V gene: TRBV28
J gene: TRBJ1-1
CDR3 protein: CASSLGTEAFF
CDR3 DNA: TGTGCCAGCAGTTTAGGCACTGAAGCTTTCTTT

D gene: NA
clone size: NA
V gene: TRBV7-9
J gene: TRBJ2-5
CDR3 protein: CASNPNRETQYF
CDR3 DNA: TGTGCCAGCAACCCAAATCGAGAGACCCAGTACTTC

D gene: TRBD1
clone size: NA
V gene: TRBV2
J gene: TRBJ2-2
CDR3 protein: CASGQGVAGELFF
CDR3 DNA: TGTGCCAGCGGACAGGGTGTCGCCGGGGAGCTGTTTTTT

D gene: TRBD2
clone size: NA
V gene: TRBV5-1
J gene: TRBJ2-7
CDR3 protein: CASSPLGGRVVYEQYF
CDR3 DNA: TGCGCCAGCAGCCCCCTCGGCGGGAGGGTGGTCTACGAGCAGTACTTC

D gene: NA
clone size: NA
V gene: TRBV7-9
J gene: TRBJ2-2
CDR3 protein: CASSHRGASRTGELFF
CDR3 DNA: TGTGCCAGCAGTCACAGAGGGGCTAGCCGGACCGGGGAGCTGTTTTTT

D gene: TRBD2
clone size: NA
V gene: TRBV18
J gene: TRBJ2-5
CDR3 protein: CASSPYPSGREETQYF
CDR3 DNA: TGTGCCAGCTCACCATACCCTAGCGGGCGAGAAGAGACCCAGTACTTC

D gene: NA
clone size: NA
V gene: TRBV5-1
J gene: TRBJ2-7
CDR3 protein: CASSTAYEQYF
CDR3 DNA: TGCGCCAGCAGCACAGCCTACGAGCAGTACTTC

D gene: TRBD2
clone size: NA
V gene: TRBV12-5
J gene: TRBJ2-1
CDR3 protein: CASGASSGRDNEQFF
CDR3 DNA: TGTGCTAGTGGTGCTTCTAGCGGCCGGGACAATGAGCAGTTCTTC

D gene: NA
clone size: NA
V gene: TRBV7-9
J gene: TRBJ2-3
CDR3 protein: CASSLAPEGADTQYF
CDR3 DNA: TGTGCCAGCAGCTTAGCACCAGAGGGGGCAGATACGCAGTATTTT

D gene: TRBD1
clone size: NA
V gene: TRBV19
J gene: TRBJ2-7
CDR3 protein: CASSMGQPYEQYF
CDR3 DNA: TGTGCCAGTAGTATGGGACAGCCCTACGAGCAGTACTTC

D gene: NA
clone size: NA
V gene: TRBV5-1
J gene: TRBJ2-5
CDR3 protein: CASSPGRARGFQETQYF
CDR3 DNA: TGCGCCAGCAGCCCCGGAAGGGCGAGGGGGTTCCAGGAGACCCAGTACTTC

D gene: NA
clone size: NA
V gene: TRBV7-2
J gene: TRBJ1-1
CDR3 protein: CASSLDYSEAFF
CDR3 DNA: TGTGCCAGCAGCTTAGACTACTCTGAAGCTTTCTTT

D gene: NA
clone size: NA
V gene: TRBV30
J gene: TRBJ2-1
CDR3 protein: CAWTPLGNEQFF
CDR3 DNA: TGTGCCTGGACCCCCCTAGGGAATGAGCAGTTCTTC

D gene: NA
clone size: NA
V gene: TRBV10-2
J gene: TRBJ2-7
CDR3 protein: CASSEGISGTDEQYF
CDR3 DNA: TGCGCCAGCAGTGAGGGGATCTCCGGTACAGACGAGCAGTACTTC

D gene: NA
clone size: NA
V gene: TRBV19
J gene: TRBJ2-7
CDR3 protein: CASSILGAYEQYF
CDR3 DNA: TGTGCCAGTAGTATCTTGGGGGCCTACGAGCAGTACTTC

D gene: NA
clone size: NA
V gene: TRBV15
J gene: TRBJ1-2
CDR3 protein: CATSRGTSRGYGYTF
CDR3 DNA: TGTGCCACCAGCAGGGGGACTAGTAGAGGCTATGGCTACACCTTC

D gene: NA
clone size: NA
V gene: TRBV9
J gene: TRBJ2-1
CDR3 protein: CASSEPQGAANYNEQFF
CDR3 DNA: TGTGCCAGCAGCGAGCCCCAGGGAGCGGCAAACTACAATGAGCAGTTCTTC

D gene: NA
clone size: NA
V gene: TRBV7-9
J gene: TRBJ2-7
CDR3 protein: CASSSWVETNEQYF
CDR3 DNA: TGTGCCAGCAGCTCCTGGGTTGAGACGAACGAGCAGTACTTC

D gene: TRBD1
clone size: NA
V gene: TRBV15
J gene: TRBJ2-1
CDR3 protein: CATSTRDSYYNEQFF
CDR3 DNA: TGTGCCACCAGCACCCGGGACAGTTACTACAATGAGCAGTTCTTC

D gene: NA
clone size: NA
V gene: TRBV9
J gene: TRBJ2-1
CDR3 protein: CASSAKGPLTYNEQFF
CDR3 DNA: TGTGCCAGCAGCGCGAAGGGGCCCCTCACGTACAATGAGCAGTTCTTC

D gene: TRBD1
clone size: once
V gene: TRBV6-1
J gene: TRBJ2-7
CDR3 protein: CASSEGQAYEQYF
CDR3 DNA: TGTGCCAGCAGTGAGGGACAGGCGTACGAGCAGTACTTC

D gene: TRBD2
clone size: NA
V gene: TRBV7-9
J gene: TRBJ2-7
CDR3 protein: CASSFQGGSSYEQYF
CDR3 DNA: TGTGCCAGCAGCTTTCAAGGCGGGAGCTCCTACGAGCAGTACTTC

D gene: NA
clone size: NA
V gene: TRBV19
J gene: TRBJ1-2
CDR3 protein: CASSIGSSAVLNGYTF
CDR3 DNA: TGTGCCAGTAGTATAGGAAGCAGCGCGGTGTTAAATGGCTACACCTTC

D gene: TRBD2
clone size: NA
V gene: TRBV7-9
J gene: TRBJ2-1
CDR3 protein: CASSHLAGGDEQFF
CDR3 DNA: TGTGCCAGCAGTCACTTAGCGGGGGGCGATGAGCAGTTCTTC

D gene: TRBD1
clone size: NA
V gene: TRBV7-9
J gene: TRBJ2-7
CDR3 protein: CASSFGQGQAYEQYF
CDR3 DNA: TGTGCCAGCAGCTTCGGACAGGGACAGGCGTACGAGCAGTACTTC

D gene: TRBD1
clone size: NA
V gene: TRBV29-1
J gene: TRBJ2-1
CDR3 protein: CSALLQGASSYNEQFF
CDR3 DNA: TGCAGCGCATTATTACAGGGGGCGAGCTCCTACAATGAGCAGTTCTTC

D gene: TRBD2
clone size: once
V gene: TRBV28
J gene: TRBJ2-1
CDR3 protein: CASSFPTLAGRVNNNEQFF
CDR3 DNA: TGTGCCAGCAGTTTTCCTACTCTAGCGGGGCGGGTAAACAACAATGAGCAGTTCTTC

D gene: NA
clone size: NA
V gene: TRBV6-6
J gene: TRBJ2-1
CDR3 protein: CASSFYPGSSYNEQFF
CDR3 DNA: TGTGCCAGCAGTTTTTATCCGGGGAGCTCCTACAATGAGCAGTTCTTC